This T cell receptor beta chain was captured in a study of graft-versus-host responses after intestinal transplantation. Study in general: Anti-thymocyte globulin induction preceded about 3 years of tacrolimus and steroid maintenance in all recipients. Findings of the study overall: GvH clones turned up in recipient marrow; some had shown up first in ileum or blood.

Germline assignment: CDR1 SGHRS and CDR2 YFSETQ. Trimming took 4 bases from V and 2 from J; bases not matched to a gene: 6. This CDR3 is 15 amino acids long. A remark on this clone: What it recognizes is unknown.

Sequenced by immunoSEQ multiplex PCR; TCRdb stores in-frame clones only, minus some. The table includes about 88,000 clones, roughly 90% detected once. Sequenced material: unstimulated CD4+ T cells sorted from spleen or lymph node cells, taken before intestinal transplant. J is TRBJ2-3 and V is TRBV5-1, with 8 bases matching TRBD2. The receptor comes from a human donor who received an intestinal transplant. CDR3 loop: CASSLNGGATDTQYF. In DNA, the CDR3 is TGCGCCAGCAGCCTGAACGGGGGGGCCACAGATACGCAGTATTTT.